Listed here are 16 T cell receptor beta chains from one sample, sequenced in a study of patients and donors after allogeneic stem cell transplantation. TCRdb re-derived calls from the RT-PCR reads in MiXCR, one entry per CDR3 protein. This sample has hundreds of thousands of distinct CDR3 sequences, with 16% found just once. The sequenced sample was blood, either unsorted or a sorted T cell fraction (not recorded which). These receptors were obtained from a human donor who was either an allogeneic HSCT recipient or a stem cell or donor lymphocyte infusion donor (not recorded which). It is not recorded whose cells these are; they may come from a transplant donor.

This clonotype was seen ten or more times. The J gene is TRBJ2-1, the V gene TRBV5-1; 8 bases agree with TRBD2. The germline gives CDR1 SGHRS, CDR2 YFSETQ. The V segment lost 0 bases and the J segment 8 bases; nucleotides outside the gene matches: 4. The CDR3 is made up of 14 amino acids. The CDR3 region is CASSLAGRGYEQFF. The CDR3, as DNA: TGCGCCAGCAGCTTGGCCGGGAGGGGGTATGAGCAGTTCTTC.

The DNA for the CDR3 is TGTGCCAGCAGCTTGGCTGGACTCTATGGCTACACCTTC. Translating gives CASSLAGLYGYTF. V is TRBV5-5 and J is TRBJ1-2, with D unresolved. Per germline, CDR1 SGHKS and CDR2 YYEKEE (reference sequence). The CDR3 length is 13 residues. Trimming removed 0 bases from V and 4 bases from J, with 7 bases in between.

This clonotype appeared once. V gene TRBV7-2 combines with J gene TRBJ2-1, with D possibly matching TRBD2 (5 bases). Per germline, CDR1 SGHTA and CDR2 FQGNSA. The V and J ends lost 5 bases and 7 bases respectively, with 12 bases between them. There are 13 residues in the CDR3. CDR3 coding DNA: TGTGCCAGCAGCCTAGAGGGCAGTAATGAGCAGTTCTTC. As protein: CASSLEGSNEQFF.

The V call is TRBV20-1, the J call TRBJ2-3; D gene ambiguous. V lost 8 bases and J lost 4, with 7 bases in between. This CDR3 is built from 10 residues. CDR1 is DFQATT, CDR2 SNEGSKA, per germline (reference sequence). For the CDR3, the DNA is TGCAGTCCCCTCGCAGATACGCAGTATTTT. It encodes CSPLADTQYF.

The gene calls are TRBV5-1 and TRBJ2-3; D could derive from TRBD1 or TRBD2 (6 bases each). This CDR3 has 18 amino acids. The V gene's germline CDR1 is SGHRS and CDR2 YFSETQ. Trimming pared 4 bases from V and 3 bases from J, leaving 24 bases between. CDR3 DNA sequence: TGCGCCAGCAGCCGTCGGGGGCTAAGGGGGTCGGAGACAGATACGCAGTATTTT. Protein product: CASSRRGLRGSETDTQYF.

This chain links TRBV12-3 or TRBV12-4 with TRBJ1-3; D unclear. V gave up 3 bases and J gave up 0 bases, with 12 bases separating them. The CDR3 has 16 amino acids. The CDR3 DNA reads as TGTGCCAGCAGTTTGAGAACAGCCAACTCTGGAAACACCATATATTTT. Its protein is CASSLRTANSGNTIYF.

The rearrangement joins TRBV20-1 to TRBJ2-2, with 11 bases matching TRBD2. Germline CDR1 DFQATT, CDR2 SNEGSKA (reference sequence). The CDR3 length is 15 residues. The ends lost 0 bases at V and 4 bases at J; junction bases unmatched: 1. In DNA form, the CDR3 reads TGCAGTGCTAGAGAGCTAGCGGGAGGCACCGGGGAGCTGTTTTTT. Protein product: CSARELAGGTGELFF.

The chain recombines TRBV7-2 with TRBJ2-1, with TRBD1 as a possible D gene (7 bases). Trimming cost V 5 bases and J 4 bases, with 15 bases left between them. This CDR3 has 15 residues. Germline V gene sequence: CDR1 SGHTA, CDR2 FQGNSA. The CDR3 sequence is CASSAGGLKYNEQFF. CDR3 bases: TGTGCCAGCAGCGCAGGGGGACTCAAATACAATGAGCAGTTCTTC.

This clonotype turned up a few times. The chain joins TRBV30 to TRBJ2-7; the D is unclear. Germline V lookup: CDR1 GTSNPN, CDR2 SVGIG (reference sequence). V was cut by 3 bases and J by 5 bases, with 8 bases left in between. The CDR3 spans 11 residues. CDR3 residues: CAWRGLDEQYF. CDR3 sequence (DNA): TGTGCCTGGAGGGGGTTGGACGAGCAGTACTTC.

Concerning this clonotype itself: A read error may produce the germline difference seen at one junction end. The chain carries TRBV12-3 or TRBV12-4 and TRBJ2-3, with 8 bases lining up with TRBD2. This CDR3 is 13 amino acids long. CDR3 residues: CASTRTSRDTQYF. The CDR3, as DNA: TGTGCCAGCACCCGGACTAGCAGAGATACGCAGTATTTT.

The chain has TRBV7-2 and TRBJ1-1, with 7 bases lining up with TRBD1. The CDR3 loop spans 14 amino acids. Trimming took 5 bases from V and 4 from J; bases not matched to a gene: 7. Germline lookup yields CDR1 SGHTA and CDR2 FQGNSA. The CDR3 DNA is TGTGCCAGCAGCAACAGGGGACGGGGCACTGAAGCTTTCTTT. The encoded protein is CASSNRGRGTEAFF.

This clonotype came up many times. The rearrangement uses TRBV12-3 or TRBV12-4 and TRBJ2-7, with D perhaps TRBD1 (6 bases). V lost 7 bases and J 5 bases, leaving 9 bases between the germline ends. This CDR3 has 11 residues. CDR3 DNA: TGTGCCAGCACCTACAGGGACGAGCAGTACTTC. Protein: CASTYRDEQYF.

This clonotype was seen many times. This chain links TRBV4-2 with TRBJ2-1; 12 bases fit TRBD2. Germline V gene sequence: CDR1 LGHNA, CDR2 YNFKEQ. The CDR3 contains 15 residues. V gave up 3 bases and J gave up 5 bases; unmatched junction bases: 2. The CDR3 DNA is TGTGCCAGCAGCCAGCGACTAGCGGGGGACAATGAGCAGTTCTTC. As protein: CASSQRLAGDNEQFF.

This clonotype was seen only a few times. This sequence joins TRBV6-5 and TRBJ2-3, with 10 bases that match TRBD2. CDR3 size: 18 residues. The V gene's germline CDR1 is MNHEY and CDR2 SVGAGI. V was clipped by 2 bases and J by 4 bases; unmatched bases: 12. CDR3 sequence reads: CASSYTRTSGNTADTQYF. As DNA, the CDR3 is TGTGCCAGCAGTTACACCCGGACTAGCGGCAATACCGCAGATACGCAGTATTTT.

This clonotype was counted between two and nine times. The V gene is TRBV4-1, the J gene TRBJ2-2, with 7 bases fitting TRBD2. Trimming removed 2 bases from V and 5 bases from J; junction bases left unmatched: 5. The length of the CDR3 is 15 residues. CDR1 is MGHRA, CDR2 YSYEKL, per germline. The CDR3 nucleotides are TGCGCCAGCAGCCAACCCCGGGGAGGGACCGGGGAGCTGTTTTTT. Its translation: CASSQPRGGTGELFF.

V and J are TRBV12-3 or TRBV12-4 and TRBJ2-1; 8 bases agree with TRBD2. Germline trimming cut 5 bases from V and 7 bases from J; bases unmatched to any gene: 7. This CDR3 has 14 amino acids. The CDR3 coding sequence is TGTGCCAGCAGTCGGAGCGGGGGAGGGAATGAGCAGTTCTTC. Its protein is CASSRSGGGNEQFF.